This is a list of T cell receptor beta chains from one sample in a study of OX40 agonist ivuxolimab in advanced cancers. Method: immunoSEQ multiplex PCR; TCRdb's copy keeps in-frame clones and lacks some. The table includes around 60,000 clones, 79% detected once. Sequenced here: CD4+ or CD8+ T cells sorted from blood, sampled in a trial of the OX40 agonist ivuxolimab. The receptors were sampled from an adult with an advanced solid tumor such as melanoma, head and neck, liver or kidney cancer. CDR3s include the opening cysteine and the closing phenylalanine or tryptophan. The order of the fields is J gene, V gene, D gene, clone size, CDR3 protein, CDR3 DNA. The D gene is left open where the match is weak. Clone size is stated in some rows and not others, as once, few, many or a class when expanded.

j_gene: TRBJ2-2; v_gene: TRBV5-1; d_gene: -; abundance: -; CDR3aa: CASSLAVDHHPGELFF; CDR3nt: TGCGCCAGCAGCTTGGCCGTCGACCACCACCCCGGGGAGCTGTTTTTT
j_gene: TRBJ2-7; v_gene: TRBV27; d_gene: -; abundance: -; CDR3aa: CASSFGPTFSEQYF; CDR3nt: TGTGCCAGCAGTTTTGGGCCCACCTTTAGCGAGCAGTACTTC
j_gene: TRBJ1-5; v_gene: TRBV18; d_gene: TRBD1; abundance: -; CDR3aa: CASSPTGQGAYQPQHF; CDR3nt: TGTGCCAGCTCACCTACAGGACAGGGGGCTTATCAGCCCCAGCATTTT
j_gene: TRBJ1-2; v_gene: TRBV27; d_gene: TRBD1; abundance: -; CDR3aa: CASSGDRVGYTF; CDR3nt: TGTGCCAGCAGTGGGGACAGGGTCGGCTACACCTTC
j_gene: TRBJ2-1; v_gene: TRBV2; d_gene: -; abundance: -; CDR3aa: CASTALSYNEQFF; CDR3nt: TGTGCCAGCACAGCCCTATCCTACAATGAGCAGTTCTTC
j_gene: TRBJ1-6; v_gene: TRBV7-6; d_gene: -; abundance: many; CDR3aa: CATRTDYNSPLHF; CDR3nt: TGTGCCACCCGGACGGACTATAATTCACCCCTCCACTTT
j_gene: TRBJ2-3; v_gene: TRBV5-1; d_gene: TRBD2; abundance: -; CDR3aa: CASAKRRLAFSQASTDTQYF; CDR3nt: TGCGCCAGCGCCAAACGGAGACTAGCGTTTTCCCAGGCTAGCACAGATACGCAGTATTTT
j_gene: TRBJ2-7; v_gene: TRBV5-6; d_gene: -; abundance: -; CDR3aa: CASSFWDNYEQYF; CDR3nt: TGTGCCAGCAGCTTCTGGGACAACTACGAGCAGTACTTC
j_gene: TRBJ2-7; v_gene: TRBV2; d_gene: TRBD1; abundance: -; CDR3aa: CASRDRGYEQYF; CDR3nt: TGTGCCAGCAGGGACAGGGGCTACGAGCAGTACTTC
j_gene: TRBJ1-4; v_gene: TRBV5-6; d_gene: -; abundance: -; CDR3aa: CASSLGGAREKLFF; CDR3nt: TGTGCCAGCAGCTTGGGTGGGGCTCGGGAAAAACTGTTTTTT
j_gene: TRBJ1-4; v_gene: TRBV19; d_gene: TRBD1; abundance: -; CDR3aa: CASSHGQEFATNEKLFF; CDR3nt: TGTGCCAGTAGCCACGGACAGGAGTTCGCAACTAATGAAAAACTGTTTTTT
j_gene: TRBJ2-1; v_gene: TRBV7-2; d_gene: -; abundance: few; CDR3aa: CASSLEIGSYEQFF; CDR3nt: TGTGCCAGCAGCTTAGAAATCGGGAGTTATGAGCAGTTCTTC
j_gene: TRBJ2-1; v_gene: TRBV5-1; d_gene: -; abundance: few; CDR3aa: CASNGLARLNEQFF; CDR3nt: TGCGCCAGCAACGGTCTAGCGAGACTTAATGAGCAGTTCTTC
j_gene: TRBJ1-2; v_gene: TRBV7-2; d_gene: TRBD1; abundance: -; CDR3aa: CASSLARTGVGYTF; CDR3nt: TGTGCCAGCAGCTTAGCGCGGACAGGGGTTGGCTACACCTTC
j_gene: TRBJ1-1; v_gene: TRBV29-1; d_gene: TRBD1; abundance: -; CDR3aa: CSVGGQGFMNTEAFF; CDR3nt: TGCAGCGTTGGGGGACAGGGTTTCATGAACACTGAAGCTTTCTTT
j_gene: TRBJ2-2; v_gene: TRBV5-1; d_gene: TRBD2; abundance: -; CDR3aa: CASSLGSGGTGELFF; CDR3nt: TGCGCCAGCAGCCTAGGATCCGGGGGGACGGGGGAGCTGTTTTTT
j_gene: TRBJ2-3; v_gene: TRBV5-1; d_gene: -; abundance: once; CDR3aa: CASTEGGSGTDTQYF; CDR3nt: TGCGCCAGCACGGAGGGGGGATCGGGGACAGATACGCAGTATTTT
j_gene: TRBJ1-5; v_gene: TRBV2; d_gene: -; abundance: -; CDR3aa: CASSEELQGSQHF; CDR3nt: TGTGCCAGCAGTGAAGAATTACAGGGCTCCCAGCATTTT
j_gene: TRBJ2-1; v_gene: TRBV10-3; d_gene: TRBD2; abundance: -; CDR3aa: CAISGKILAESSYNEQFF; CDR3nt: TGTGCCATCAGTGGAAAAATACTAGCGGAGAGCTCCTACAATGAGCAGTTCTTC
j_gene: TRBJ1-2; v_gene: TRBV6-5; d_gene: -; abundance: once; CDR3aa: CASSYRSNYGYTF; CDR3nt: TGTGCCAGCAGTTACAGAAGCAACTATGGCTACACCTTC
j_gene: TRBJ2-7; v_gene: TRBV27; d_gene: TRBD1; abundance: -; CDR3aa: CASGTGFYEQYF; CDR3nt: TGTGCCAGCGGGACAGGGTTCTACGAGCAGTACTTC
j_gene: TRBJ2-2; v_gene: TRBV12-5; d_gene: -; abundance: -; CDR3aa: CATAWVITNTGELFF; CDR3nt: TGTGCTACCGCTTGGGTCATAACGAACACCGGGGAGCTGTTTTTT
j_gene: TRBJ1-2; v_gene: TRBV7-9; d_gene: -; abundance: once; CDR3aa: CASSPGVLGITNYGYTF; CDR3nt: TGTGCCAGCAGCCCAGGGGTGCTTGGGATTACTAACTATGGCTACACCTTC
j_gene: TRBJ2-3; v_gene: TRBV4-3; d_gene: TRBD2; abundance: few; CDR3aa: CASSQERAGGPTDTQYF; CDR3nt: TGCGCCAGCAGCCAAGAAAGAGCGGGAGGCCCCACAGATACGCAGTATTTT